The table lists the clone carrying this TCR beta chain with many counts. Its matching antigen is unknown. The data are from a study of blood T cells in healthy people across ages. Overall study results and limits: Expanded clonotype shifts may have been confounded, as the donors had an unknown CMV status. Diversity estimates from one million T cells were considered underestimates.

Using a J-beta primer mix together with a sample-barcoded 5' primer, a second PCR was run for about 6 to 12 cycles. Each CDR3 protein gets one entry after TCRdb re-called the 5' RACE reads with MiXCR. The sample holds more than 1.4 million distinct CDR3 sequences, 42% seen once. CDR1 is MNHNS and CDR2 is SASEGT in the germline V gene. This CDR3 is 16 amino acids long. V lost 6 bases and J lost 3; bases outside the gene matches: 5. The gene calls are TRBV6-1 and TRBJ2-3, with 14 bases lining up with TRBD2. This TCR derives from a woman under 30 in good health. Sequenced material: blood. For the CDR3, the DNA is TGTGCCAGCAGCCAGACTAGCGGGGGGGCGACAGATACGCAGTATTTT. Translation gives CASSQTSGGATDTQYF.